This entry lists 27 T cell receptor beta chains sequenced from one sample in a study of cytomegalovirus exposure and HLA in healthy donors. 60 Vbeta and 13 Jbeta primers were used in PCR. Sequencing used immunoSEQ multiplex PCR; TCRdb keeps in-frame clones, though not all of them. This sample has 150,000 or so clones; 80% to 90% occur once, and the top ten carry about 0.77%. The material sequenced was PBMCs. The source of these receptors is a woman between 18 and 30 years old in good health and CMV-seronegative.

The chain has TRBV21-1 and TRBJ2-3; the DNA was not used to check the table's D call, TRBD1. TRBV21-1 corresponds to a pseudogene. CDR3 length equals 19 residues. CDR3 sequence reads: CASSPYRGKASGDLDTQYF. Here the CDR3 DNA reads TGTGCCAGCAGCCCCTACAGGGGGAAAGCTAGCGGTGATTTGGATACGCAGTATTTT.

This clone was recorded only once. The chain uses TRBV25-1 and TRBJ1-2; possibly TRBD1 for D (6 bases). The germline gives CDR1 MGHDK, CDR2 SYGVNS. This CDR3 comprises 13 residues. Deletions cut 5 bases from V and 5 bases from J, with 12 bases between. CDR3 sequence reads: CASSRPGEYGYTF. CDR3 sequence (DNA): TGTGCCAGCAGTCGTCCAGGGGAATATGGCTACACCTTC.

The chain uses TRBV28 and TRBJ1-5; unclear D gene. From germline, CDR1 is MDHEN and CDR2 SYDVKM. The CDR3 has 12 amino acids. The germline V and J ends were trimmed by 6 bases and 4 bases, with 7 bases remaining between them. The CDR3 loop is CASRPVNQPQHF. The CDR3 nucleotides read TGTGCCAGCAGGCCAGTAAATCAGCCCCAGCATTTT. The full variable domain, completed using reference TRBV28 and TRBJ1-5, is DVKVTQSSRYLVKRTGEKVFLECVQDMDHENMFWYRQDPGLGLRLIYFSYDVKMKEKGDIPEGYSVSREKKERFSLILESASTNQTSMYLCASRPVNQPQHFGDGTRLSIL.

The chain uses TRBV2 and TRBJ2-3, with 9 nucleotides matching TRBD2. The CDR3 contains 14 residues. Unmatched junction bases numbered 2, after V lost 4 bases and J lost 3 bases. The germline V gene encodes CDR1 SNHLY and CDR2 FYNNEI. The CDR3 DNA follows: TGTGCCAGCAGTGGACTAGCGGAGACAGATACGCAGTATTTT. It codes for CASSGLAETDTQYF.

The CDR3 bases are TGCGCCAGCAGCTTGTTGGGACAGGCGAGGGGGCCGAACACCGGGGAGCTGTTTTTT. Protein product: CASSLLGQARGPNTGELFF. The chain links TRBV5-1 to TRBJ2-2; TRBD1 matches 8 bases. The CDR3 has 19 residues. V was pared by 1 base and J by 0 bases, with 11 bases of the junction left unmatched. CDR1 is SGHRS, CDR2 YFSETQ, per germline.

The chain joins TRBV20-1 to TRBJ2-7; 7 nucleotides align to TRBD1. The CDR3 length is 11 residues. The V and J ends lost 5 bases and 10 bases, in that order; junction bases with no gene match: 8. Germline V lookup: CDR1 DFQATT, CDR2 SNEGSKA (reference sequence). CDR3 DNA sequence: TGCAGTGCTGCTCACAGGGGCGACCAGTACTTC. Translated, it gives CSAAHRGDQYF.

The chain joins TRBV10-3 to TRBJ2-5; TRBD2 aligns across 8 bases. Per the germline V gene, CDR1 is ENHRY and CDR2 is SYGVKD. The CDR3 contains 15 residues. V gave up 5 bases and J gave up 4 bases; unmatched junction bases: 9. CDR3 protein: CAISNSGALRETQYF. The CDR3 DNA reads TGTGCCATCAGTAATAGCGGGGCCCTCCGAGAGACCCAGTACTTC.

The V call is TRBV25-1, the J call TRBJ2-1; D remains unclear. Trimming removed 0 bases at V and 12 bases at J, with 9 bases between. In germline, CDR1 is MGHDK, CDR2 SYGVNS. This CDR3 has 12 amino acids. The CDR3 loop is CASSEYPFGQFF. CDR3 nucleotides: TGTGCCAGCAGTGAATACCCCTTCGGGCAGTTCTTC.

The chain uses TRBV11-2 and TRBJ2-5; 7 bases fit TRBD2. CDR3 length: 12 amino acids. Trimming took 7 bases from V and 3 from J; bases not matched to a gene: 2. Germline V CDR1 and CDR2: SGHAT, FQNNGV. CDR3 coding DNA: TGTGCCAGCAACGGACTAGAAGAGACCCAGTACTTC. It specifies CASNGLEETQYF. Looking up the rest from reference TRBV11-2 and TRBJ2-5 gives the full variable domain: EAGVAQSPRYKIIEKRQSVAFWCNPISGHATLYWYQQILGQGPKLLIQFQNNGVVDDSQLPKDRFSAERLKGVDSTLKIQPAKLEDSAVYLCASNGLEETQYFGPGTRLLVL.

The chain is built from TRBV7-9 and TRBJ1-2; D is uncertain. Trimming took off 8 bases at V and 4 bases at J, with 8 bases between the two ends. The CDR3 is 11 residues long. Germline CDR1 and CDR2: SEHNR and FQNEAQ (reference sequence). This CDR3 is CASGLLYGYTF. Here the CDR3 DNA reads TGTGCCAGCGGACTGCTCTATGGCTACACCTTC. Full variable domain (outside the CDR3, taken from reference TRBV7-9 and TRBJ1-2): DTGVSQNPRHKITKRGQNVTFRCDPISEHNRLYWYRQTLGQGPEFLTYFQNEAQLEKSRLLSDRFSAERPKGSFSTLEIQRTEQGDSAMYLCASGLLYGYTFGSGTRLTVV.

This sequence joins TRBV19 and TRBJ2-3, with TRBD2 matching 9 bases. V lost 2 bases and J lost 5; bases outside the gene matches: 5. The CDR3 contains 15 residues. Germline V CDR1 and CDR2: LNHDA, SQIVND (reference sequence). For the CDR3, the DNA is TGTGCCAGTAGTATACTAGCGGGGAGTATAGATACGCAGTATTTT. Protein: CASSILAGSIDTQYF.

In DNA, the CDR3 is TGTGCCAGCAGTTCCAGGACTCCCAATGAGCAGTTCTTC. Amino acid sequence: CASSSRTPNEQFF. The chain combines TRBV28 with TRBJ2-1; maybe TRBD2 (5 bases). This CDR3 comprises 13 residues. V was clipped by 4 bases and J by 6 bases, with 10 bases between them. CDR1 MDHEN and CDR2 SYDVKM come from the germline V gene.

The rearrangement links TRBV19 to TRBJ1-5; perhaps TRBD1 as D (5 bases). Germline V lookup: CDR1 LNHDA, CDR2 SQIVND (reference sequence). There are 15 residues in the CDR3. The V and J ends lost 4 bases and 2 bases respectively, with 12 bases between them. CDR3 nucleotide sequence: TGTGCCAGTAGTACCCGAGTCAGGGGCAATCAGCCCCAGCATTTT. Protein sequence: CASSTRVRGNQPQHF.

The V gene is TRBV20-1, the J gene TRBJ1-2; D remains unclear. Germline V gene sequence: CDR1 DFQATT, CDR2 SNEGSKA (reference sequence). The CDR3 runs to 11 residues. V was cut by 4 bases and J by 3 bases, with 6 bases left in between. The DNA for the CDR3 is TGCAGTGCTACCCTTGACTATGGCTACACCTTC. As protein: CSATLDYGYTF.

The chain combines TRBV18 with TRBJ1-1; TRBD1 agrees at 7 bases. The CDR3 sequence is 15 residues long. CDR1 is KGHSH and CDR2 is LQKENI in the germline V gene. V was clipped by 1 base and J by 5 bases; unmatched bases: 7. The CDR3 region is CASSPRDSFGTEAFF. The CDR3, as DNA: TGTGCCAGCTCACCACGGGACAGTTTTGGGACTGAAGCTTTCTTT.

This clone was found a few times. CDR3 DNA: TGTGCCAGCAGTGTTTTTTCTAATCAGCCCCAGCATTTT. Protein sequence: CASSVFSNQPQHF. The chain links TRBV2 to TRBJ1-5; D unresolved. Trimming removed 4 bases from V and 4 bases from J, with 8 bases in between. This CDR3 is built from 13 residues. Germline assignment: CDR1 SNHLY and CDR2 FYNNEI.

The chain is built from TRBV5-1 and TRBJ2-5; 7 bases are shared with TRBD1. Losses at the gene ends were 5 bases for V and 13 bases for J; bases not matched to a gene: 14. The V gene's germline CDR1 is SGHRS and CDR2 YFSETQ. The CDR3 runs to 13 residues. Here the CDR3 reads CASSRVGDRAVYF. CDR3 DNA sequence: TGCGCCAGCAGTCGGGTGGGAGACAGGGCGGTGTACTTC. The whole variable domain, remainder taken from reference TRBV5-1 and TRBJ2-5, is KAGVTQTPRYLIKTRGQQVTLSCSPISGHRSVSWYQQTPGQGLQFLFEYFSETQRNKGNFPGRFSGRQFSNSRSEMNVSTLELGDSALYLCASSRVGDRAVYFGPGTRLLVL.

The chain employs TRBV30 and TRBJ1-3; 9 bases are a match to TRBD1. Unmatched junction bases numbered 7, after V lost 1 base and J lost 6 bases. Germline lookup yields CDR1 GTSNPN and CDR2 SVGIG (reference sequence). The CDR3 has 15 residues. The CDR3 sequence is CAWSADRGKENTIYF. CDR3 nucleotides: TGTGCCTGGAGTGCCGACAGGGGGAAGGAAAACACCATATATTTT.

The CDR3 loop is CASSQDPSERFRNEQFF. For the CDR3, the DNA is TGCGCCAGCAGCCAAGATCCTAGCGAGAGATTTCGGAATGAGCAGTTCTTC. This chain joins TRBV4-1 and TRBJ2-1; tentatively, D is TRBD2 (6 bases). Germline V gene data show CDR1 as MGHRA and CDR2 as YSYEKL. The CDR3 has 17 residues. Trimming removed 0 bases at V and 7 bases at J, with 19 bases between.

V usage is TRBV21-1 and J usage is TRBJ1-3. TRBV21-1 is designated a pseudogene. There are 18 residues in the CDR3. In nucleotides, the CDR3 is TGTGCCAGCAGCGAAGACCGCGGAAGCAGCTCCTCTGGAAACACCATATATTTT. Its protein is CASSEDRGSSSSGNTIYF.

This clone was seen only a few times. The chain carries TRBV29-1 and TRBJ2-5; 8 nucleotides agree with TRBD2. This CDR3 is 13 amino acids long. From germline, CDR1 is SQVTM and CDR2 ANQGSEA. V gave up 8 bases and J gave up 5 bases; unmatched junction bases: 10. The CDR3 bases are TGCAGCTATTGGAGGACTAGCTGGGAGACCCAGTACTTC. Translation: CSYWRTSWETQYF.

This clone was detected a few times. The CDR3 nucleotides read TGTGCCAGCAGCTCGGGACATTTCGCTTTCTTT. Amino acid sequence: CASSSGHFAFF. The chain recombines TRBV7-9 with TRBJ1-1; the D gene is possibly TRBD1 (6 bases). CDR1 SEHNR and CDR2 FQNEAQ come from the germline V gene (reference sequence). The CDR3 loop spans 11 amino acids. With 4 bases removed from V and 11 bases from J, the gap between germline ends came to 11 bases.

This chain links TRBV7-9 with TRBJ2-5, with 9 bases lining up with TRBD1. This CDR3 has 14 amino acids. The germline gives CDR1 SEHNR, CDR2 FQNEAQ (reference sequence). Trimming cost V 8 bases and J 5 bases; bases outside gene matches: 9. This CDR3 is CASGRDRAGETQYF. The CDR3 coding sequence is TGTGCCAGCGGCAGGGACAGGGCGGGGGAGACCCAGTACTTC.

V usage is TRBV10-3 and J usage is TRBJ2-3, with a possible D match to TRBD2 (5 bases). Per the germline V gene, CDR1 is ENHRY and CDR2 is SYGVKD. Trimming pared 2 bases from V and 5 bases from J, leaving 11 bases between. The CDR3 runs 14 residues. The CDR3 here is CAISERGREDTQYF. The CDR3 DNA reads as TGTGCCATCAGTGAGCGGGGAAGGGAAGATACGCAGTATTTT.

The J gene is TRBJ2-1, the V gene TRBV6-5; D unclear. Germline-derived CDR1 and CDR2 are MNHEY and SVGAGI. Trimming shortened V by 2 bases and J by 4 bases, and 12 bases separated the two germline ends. This CDR3 comprises 15 residues. The CDR3 spells CASSYGPLPYNEQFF. The DNA for the CDR3 is TGTGCCAGCAGTTACGGCCCCCTCCCATACAATGAGCAGTTCTTC.

The rearrangement uses TRBV12-2 and TRBJ2-1; the table's TRBD2 call for D was not verified on the DNA. TRBV12-2 is flagged as a pseudogene. CDR3 length: 15 amino acids. Here the CDR3 DNA reads TGTGCAAGTCGCTTAGGGACTAGCGGGTACAATGAGCAGTTCTTC. This encodes CASRLGTSGYNEQFF.

J is TRBJ1-1 and V is TRBV6-4, with a weak D call TRBD1 (6 bases). CDR1 is MRHNA, CDR2 SNTAGT, per germline. This CDR3 contains 15 residues. Deletions cut 4 bases from V and 1 base from J, with 13 bases between. CDR3 nucleotide sequence: TGTGCCAGCAGTGCTGAGATCAGGGGGAACACTGAAGCTTTCTTT. This sequence encodes CASSAEIRGNTEAFF.